This is a list of T cell receptor beta chains from one sample in a study of blood T cell repertoires in COVID-19. The protocol was immunoSEQ multiplex PCR, while the TCRdb copy is restricted to in-frame clones and leaves out a portion. The data show about 300,000 clones, 80% to 90% seen once. The specimen was PBMCs or T cells enriched from blood (not recorded which). The receptor source for this set is a woman between 18 and 30 years old who had recovered from COVID-19. The CDR3 runs from the conserved cysteine through the conserved F or W. A D gene is named only where the DNA matches it firmly. Expanded clones get a size class; other rows say once, few or many, or leave the size out.

v_gene	j_gene	abundance	d_gene	CDR3nt	CDR3aa
TRBV6-1	TRBJ2-3	NA	TRBD1	TGTGCCAGCAGTGCCCCGACAGGGAATGGAGCAGATACGCAGTATTTT	CASSAPTGNGADTQYF
TRBV11-2	TRBJ2-7	NA	TRBD1	TGTGCCAGCAGCTTCAGGACAGGGGGCTGGGACGAGCAGTACTTC	CASSFRTGGWDEQYF
TRBV19	TRBJ1-5	few	NA	TGTGCCAGTAGCCACCCTGGCCGTCGCTCCTCGGGTCAGCCCCAGCATTTT	CASSHPGRRSSGQPQHF
TRBV27	TRBJ2-7	NA	TRBD1	TGTGCCAGCAGTTTATCAGGGGGCCAAGGCGAGCAGTACTTC	CASSLSGGQGEQYF
TRBV11-2	TRBJ1-2	NA	TRBD1	TGTGCCAGCAGTTTCCGGGACAGGGGTGGCTATGGCTACACCTTC	CASSFRDRGGYGYTF
TRBV21-1	TRBJ1-1	NA	NA	TGTGCCAGCAGCAAAAACGGGGACAGGGGAACTTTCTTT	CASSKNGDRGTFF
TRBV28	TRBJ1-1	NA	TRBD1	TGTGCCAGCAGTTTATTTTCATGGGACAGGGCGAACACTGAAGCTTTCTTT	CASSLFSWDRANTEAFF
TRBV18	TRBJ2-1	once	NA	TGTGCCAGCTCACCACCGTCTGTCGGGAATGAGCAGTTCTTC	CASSPPSVGNEQFF
TRBV30	TRBJ1-1	NA	TRBD1	TGTGCCTGGATTGACAGGGTCTCTCTCGCTGAAGCTTTCTTT	CAWIDRVSLAEAFF
TRBV13	TRBJ1-2	NA	TRBD1	TGTGCCAGCAGCCTTGGACAGGACTACACCTTC	CASSLGQDYTF
TRBV9	TRBJ1-6	NA	TRBD1	TGTGCCAGCAGCGTAGAATCCCAGGGGGTCTCACCCCTCCACTTT	CASSVESQGVSPLHF
TRBV7-9	TRBJ1-6	NA	NA	TGTGCCAGCAGCTTAGTCTTTCGGGAGTATCCCAATTCACCCCTCCACTTT	CASSLVFREYPNSPLHF
TRBV5-1	TRBJ1-2	NA	NA	TGCGCCAGCAGCGATCCGGGGAGCTATGGCTACACCTTC	CASSDPGSYGYTF
TRBV27	TRBJ2-3	NA	TRBD2	TGTGCCAGCAGTCCGAAGCGGGAGATGTTTCGAAGCACAGATACGCAGTATTTT	CASSPKREMFRSTDTQYF
TRBV30	TRBJ1-2	NA	NA	TGTGCCTGGAGATCCGGGGTGAACTATGGCTACACCTTC	CAWRSGVNYGYTF
TRBV9	TRBJ2-1	NA	TRBD1	TGTGCCAGCAGCGTCGGGACAGGGTACAATGAGCAGTTCTTC	CASSVGTGYNEQFF
TRBV30	TRBJ1-2	NA	TRBD1	TGTGCCTGGAGTGACAGGGGAAACTATGGCTACACCTTC	CAWSDRGNYGYTF
TRBV7-9	TRBJ1-2	NA	TRBD1	TGTGCCAGCAGCTGGGGACAGACCTATGGCTACACCTTC	CASSWGQTYGYTF
TRBV10-1	TRBJ2-5	NA	TRBD2	TGCGCCAGCAGTGCCGGTGCCGGACTAGCGGAAGAGACCCAGTACTTC	CASSAGAGLAEETQYF
TRBV2	TRBJ1-4	NA	NA	TGTGCCAGCAAGAGAATCGTGGGCGAAAAACTGTTTTTT	CASKRIVGEKLFF